The source of this TCR beta chain is a study of vaccination and CD4 T cells after COVID-19. As for the study in general: According to the study, participants were given two doses of BNT162b2 or mRNA-1273 vaccine. Findings and limits, study-wide: 304 of 307 vaccine-specific clones from convalescent patients were spike mono-reactive. Median counts of SARS-CoV-2-reactive clonotypes increased from around 20 to 38; this difference was not significant.

TCRdb recomputed calls from the PCR reads with MiXCR, one row per CDR3 protein. In the table there are some 28,000 distinct CDR3 sequences, roughly 50% of which are singletons. Time point: late sampling 161 to 241 days after vaccination in three convalescent patients. On this clonotype itself: Its antigen is currently unknown.

The V end was cut by 5 bases, the J end by 1 base, with 8 bases between. The V gene's germline CDR1 is MDHEN and CDR2 SYDVKM. This CDR3 spans 13 amino acids. The sequences come from CD4+ T cells from blood, collected about 7 months after SARS-CoV-2 vaccination. The rearrangement uses TRBV28 and TRBJ1-1; D is unclear. The sequence derives from a human donor who had recovered from COVID-19. The CDR3 loop is CASSPDKNTEAFF. The CDR3, as DNA: TGTGCCAGCAGTCCCGACAAGAACACTGAAGCTTTCTTT.